This TCR beta chain was identified during a study of shared T cell receptors in the human thymus. Only in-frame clones appear in the TCRdb table, and some are missing; sequencing was by immunoSEQ multiplex PCR. The sample has hundreds of thousands of clones; 70% to 90% are singletons. These same records also appear under a second study, on human thymus T cells. As that report states: Among the donors, all were healthy Finnish infants having corrective surgery for congenital heart defects. The thymus tissue came from resections taken during corrective heart surgery. Seemingly biased V and J gene usage marked thymic and blood repertoires. Highly overlapping thymic repertoires among unrelated individuals were reported in related research.

The sequence was obtained from a boy under two years old with a congenital heart defect. Sequencing was done on a sample of thymocytes.

CDR3 in DNA: TGTGCCAGCAGTTCAACAACGGGGGACTCCTACGAGCAGTACTTC. Translating gives CASSSTTGDSYEQYF. The chain carries TRBV27 and TRBJ2-7; TRBD2 is a possible D gene (6 bases). This CDR3 is built from 15 residues. V was trimmed by 4 bases and J by 0 bases, leaving 13 bases between them. Germline CDR1 and CDR2: MNHEY and SMNVEV (reference sequence).